Below, 18 T cell receptor beta chains from the same sample are listed, as sequenced in a study of T cell responses to AZD1222 COVID-19 vaccine. Produced via immunoSEQ multiplex PCR; TCRdb's table is partial and in-frame only. The table lists some 150,000 clones, 90% of them singletons. Material: peripheral blood, obtained on day 0 of AZD1222 vaccination. The source of these receptors is an adult in good health.

This clone was observed a single time. The V and J genes are TRBV6-4 and TRBJ2-2, with 11 bases identical to TRBD1. CDR3 length: 16 amino acids. The J segment lost 6 bases and the V segment lost 0 bases, leaving 3 bases of the junction unmatched. Germline V lookup: CDR1 MRHNA, CDR2 SNTAGT. CDR3: CASSDSMGQGAGELFF. The DNA of the CDR3 is TGTGCCAGCAGTGACTCGATGGGACAGGGGGCCGGGGAGCTGTTTTTT.

The chain joins TRBV19 to TRBJ1-2; D ambiguous. CDR3 length: 14 residues. Trimming pared 5 bases from V and 3 bases from J, leaving 13 bases between. Germline CDR1 is LNHDA and CDR2 is SQIVND (reference sequence). This CDR3 reads CASSSITYDYGYTF. CDR3 coding DNA: TGTGCCAGTAGTTCGATAACCTATGACTATGGCTACACCTTC. The full variable domain, completed using reference TRBV19 and TRBJ1-2, is DGGITQSPKYLFRKEGQNVTLSCEQNLNHDAMYWYRQDPGQGLRLIYYSQIVNDFQKGDIAEGYSVSREKKESFPLTVTSAQKNPTAFYLCASSSITYDYGYTFGSGTRLTVV.

Here the CDR3 reads CATSDPPLDSEQFF. The CDR3 coding sequence is TGTGCCACCAGTGACCCTCCCCTGGACAGCGAGCAGTTCTTC. The rearrangement links TRBV24-1 to TRBJ2-1; D possibly corresponds to TRBD1 (6 bases). The germline V and J ends were trimmed by 4 bases and 10 bases, with 16 bases remaining between them. The CDR3 runs 14 residues. Germline V lookup: CDR1 KGHDR, CDR2 SFDVKD.

This chain connects TRBV11-2 to TRBJ2-3; 10 nucleotides line up with TRBD2. Germline values: CDR1 SGHAT, CDR2 FQNNGV. Trimming at V came to 6 bases and at J to 5 bases, leaving 8 bases not matched to a gene. The CDR3 extends over 15 amino acids. The CDR3 coding sequence is TGTGCCAGCAGAACAGCGGGGGGGCATTTAGATACGCAGTATTTT. This gives the protein CASRTAGGHLDTQYF.

This rearrangement joins TRBV19 to TRBJ1-2; TRBD1 is a possible D gene (5 bases). Trimming removed 7 bases from V and 2 bases from J, with 11 bases in between. This CDR3 has 13 residues. Per the germline V gene, CDR1 is LNHDA and CDR2 is SQIVND (reference sequence). CDR3 sequence (DNA): TGTGCCAGTAAGGGCAGGGTCAACTATGGCTACACCTTC. Amino acid sequence: CASKGRVNYGYTF.

The J gene is TRBJ2-1, the V gene TRBV27; unclear D gene. V lost 4 bases, J lost 0 bases, and 16 bases lay in between. Germline V gives CDR1 MNHEY, CDR2 SMNVEV (reference sequence). This CDR3 is built from 17 residues. The CDR3 DNA sequence: TGTGCCAGCAGTTGGCGATTTGGCAGCAGCTCCTACAATGAGCAGTTCTTC. Translating gives CASSWRFGSSSYNEQFF.

This chain uses TRBV30 with TRBJ2-5; possible D gene TRBD2, 6 bases. CDR1 is GTSNPN and CDR2 is SVGIG in the germline V gene (reference sequence). The V and J ends lost 2 bases and 5 bases respectively, with 18 bases between them. This CDR3 has 15 residues. The CDR3 sequence is CAWSRLFGGRETQYF. DNA for the CDR3: TGTGCCTGGAGTAGGCTGTTCGGGGGAAGGGAGACCCAGTACTTC.

This chain uses TRBV10-3 with TRBJ2-3; D is unclear. Germline V gene data show CDR1 as ENHRY and CDR2 as SYGVKD. The V and J ends lost 5 bases and 4 bases respectively, with 16 bases between them. The CDR3 is 15 residues long. Here the CDR3 DNA reads TGTGCCATCAGTTCCCGTACTAATCTCGCAGATACGCAGTATTTT. It specifies CAISSRTNLADTQYF.

The chain employs TRBV12-5 and TRBJ2-5, with 12 nucleotides matching TRBD1. This CDR3 comprises 14 residues. With V trimmed by 5 bases and J by 7 bases, 5 bases remained unmatched. From germline, CDR1 is LGHNT and CDR2 FRNRAP. CDR3 sequence reads: CASGPGQGARTQYF. DNA for the CDR3: TGTGCTAGTGGTCCGGGACAGGGGGCACGGACCCAGTACTTC.

CDR3 in DNA: TGCGCCAGCAGCCAAGTATCGTTGGGTGGCTACGAGCAGTACTTC. This sequence encodes CASSQVSLGGYEQYF. The chain uses TRBV4-3 and TRBJ2-7; D ambiguous. Germline V gene lookup returns CDR1 LGHNA and CDR2 YSLEER. V was trimmed by 1 base and J by 3 bases, leaving 13 bases between them. The CDR3 is 15 amino acids.

V is TRBV19 and J is TRBJ1-1, with D unclear. This CDR3 is built from 15 residues. Germline-derived CDR1 and CDR2 are LNHDA and SQIVND (reference sequence). V was cut by 3 bases and J by 6 bases, with 17 bases left in between. Written as DNA, the CDR3 is TGTGCCAGTAGTATTTTTGAGGGTTTCTCGTCTGAAGCTTTCTTT. Translating gives CASSIFEGFSSEAFF. The whole variable domain, remainder taken from reference TRBV19 and TRBJ1-1, is DGGITQSPKYLFRKEGQNVTLSCEQNLNHDAMYWYRQDPGQGLRLIYYSQIVNDFQKGDIAEGYSVSREKKESFPLTVTSAQKNPTAFYLCASSIFEGFSSEAFFGQGTRLTVV.

This sequence joins TRBV18 and TRBJ2-5; TRBD1 aligns across 8 bases. CDR1 and CDR2 (germline): KGHSH, LQKENI. This CDR3 is 14 amino acids long. J gave up 1 base and V 3 bases, and 1 base lay outside the gene matches. CDR3 in DNA: TGTGCCAGCTCACCTACAGGGGGCCAAGAGACCCAGTACTTC. Its protein is CASSPTGGQETQYF.

V is TRBV29-1 and J is TRBJ1-1; D may be TRBD1 (5 bases). Germline CDR1 and CDR2: SQVTM and ANQGSEA. The CDR3 is 14 amino acids. The V end lost 4 bases, the J end lost 1 base, and 13 bases lay between the germline ends. The chain's CDR3 is CSVAWGSSNTEAFF. For the CDR3, the DNA is TGCAGCGTTGCCTGGGGGTCGTCGAACACTGAAGCTTTCTTT.

V usage is TRBV5-5 and J usage is TRBJ2-7; D might be TRBD1 (5 bases). CDR3 size: 14 residues. Germline loops: CDR1 SGHKS, CDR2 YYEKEE (reference sequence). Between the trimmed V and J ends, which lost 4 bases and 4 bases, there was a span of 15 bases. CDR3 protein: CASSIGDSRYEQYF. The CDR3 DNA sequence: TGTGCCAGCAGCATAGGCGACAGCCGTTACGAGCAGTACTTC.

J is TRBJ1-5 and V is TRBV7-9; D is unresolved. Germline loops: CDR1 SEHNR, CDR2 FQNEAQ (reference sequence). The ends were cut back, 4 bases at V and 0 bases at J, with 7 bases in the middle. The CDR3 consists of 14 residues. The CDR3 here is CASSSAYSNQPQHF. DNA for the CDR3: TGTGCCAGCAGCTCAGCTTATAGCAATCAGCCCCAGCATTTT. Looking up the rest from reference TRBV7-9 and TRBJ1-5 gives the full variable domain: DTGVSQNPRHKITKRGQNVTFRCDPISEHNRLYWYRQTLGQGPEFLTYFQNEAQLEKSRLLSDRFSAERPKGSFSTLEIQRTEQGDSAMYLCASSSAYSNQPQHFGDGTRLSIL.

The chain joins TRBV10-3 to TRBJ1-5; 10 bases line up with TRBD1. Germline loops: CDR1 ENHRY, CDR2 SYGVKD. V lost 5 bases to trimming and J lost 3 bases; unmatched junction nucleotides: 4. This CDR3 has 15 amino acids. CDR3 sequence (DNA): TGTGCCATCAGTTGGACAGGGGGGATCAATCAGCCCCAGCATTTT. It specifies CAISWTGGINQPQHF.

This rearrangement joins TRBV7-9 to TRBJ1-3; TRBD1 matches at 8 bases. The V gene's germline CDR1 is SEHNR and CDR2 FQNEAQ (reference sequence). There are 19 residues in the CDR3. V was pared by 5 bases and J by 4 bases, with 19 bases of the junction left unmatched. The CDR3 bases are TGTGCCAGCAGCCCAGGGGGCATCCGGGGACAGGTTTGGGGAAACACCATATATTTT. Protein: CASSPGGIRGQVWGNTIYF. The whole variable domain, filled in from reference TRBV7-9 and TRBJ1-3, reads DTGVSQNPRHKITKRGQNVTFRCDPISEHNRLYWYRQTLGQGPEFLTYFQNEAQLEKSRLLSDRFSAERPKGSFSTLEIQRTEQGDSAMYLCASSPGGIRGQVWGNTIYFGEGSWLTVV.

The chain uses TRBV29-1 and TRBJ1-1; D unclear. Germline V lookup: CDR1 SQVTM, CDR2 ANQGSEA. V lost 1 base and J lost 4, with 10 bases in between. CDR3 length equals 13 residues. CDR3 in amino acids: CSVEGRLVTEAFF. The CDR3 nucleotides read TGCAGCGTTGAAGGTCGTCTTGTCACTGAAGCTTTCTTT. The full variable domain, rest sourced from reference TRBV29-1 and TRBJ1-1, is SAVISQKPSRDICQRGTSLTIQCQVDSQVTMMFWYRQQPGQSLTLIATANQGSEATYESGFVIDKFPISRPNLTFSTLTVSNMSPEDSSIYLCSVEGRLVTEAFFGQGTRLTVV.